The clone carrying this T cell receptor (beta chain) was observed once. Other DNA sequences in this sample translate to the same CDR3. The data were obtained in a study of blood T cell repertoires in COVID-19. On the study more broadly: Collection of acute and convalescent COVID-19 samples took place in the United States, Italy and Spain. The cDNA or gDNA used as material had been derived from T cells, B-cell-depleted T cells, or PBMCs.

Germline loops: CDR1 LGHNA, CDR2 YNFKEQ. Unmatched junction bases numbered 4, after V lost 0 bases and J lost 1 base. The CDR3 has 17 amino acids. Sequenced by immunoSEQ multiplex PCR; TCRdb stores in-frame clones only, minus some. Here the sample spans approximately 71,000 clones, approximately 88% being singletons. This TCR came from a human donor in a cohort sampled during active COVID-19. The chain recombines TRBV4-2 with TRBJ2-2; 8 bases map to TRBD1. Sequencing used peripheral blood. In nucleotides, the CDR3 is TGTGCCAGCAGCCAAGAACCTACAGGGGGGAACACCGGGGAGCTGTTTTTT. Protein sequence: CASSQEPTGGNTGELFF.